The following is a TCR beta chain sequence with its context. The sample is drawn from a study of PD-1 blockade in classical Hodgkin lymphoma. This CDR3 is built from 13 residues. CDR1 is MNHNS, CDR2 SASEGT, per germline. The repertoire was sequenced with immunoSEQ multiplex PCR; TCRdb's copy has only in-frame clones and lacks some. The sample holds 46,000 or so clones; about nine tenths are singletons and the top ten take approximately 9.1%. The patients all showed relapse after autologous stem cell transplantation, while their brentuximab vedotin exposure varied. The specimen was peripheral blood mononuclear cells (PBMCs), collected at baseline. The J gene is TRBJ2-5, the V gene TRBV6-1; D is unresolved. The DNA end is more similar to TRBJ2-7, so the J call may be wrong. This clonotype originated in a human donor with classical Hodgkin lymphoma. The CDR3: CASSATGSYEQYF. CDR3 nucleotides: TGTGCCAGCAGCGCGACCGGATCCTACGAGCAGTACTTC.